The rows below give T cell receptor beta chains drawn from one sample of a study of a mutant IDH1 vaccine in newly diagnosed glioma. Using immunoSEQ multiplex PCR, the repertoire was profiled, and TCRdb retains in-frame clones only, with some absent. The table lists tens of thousands of clones, 90% to 95% of them singletons, with under 0.7% in the top ten. These receptors' antigens are unknown. Specimen: PBMCs, collected from a glioma patient whose treatment included an IDH1 peptide vaccine. All receptors come from a woman aged 45-65 years with glioma. The CDR3 runs from the conserved cysteine through the conserved F or W. Each record gives: V gene, CDR3 protein.

TRBV18,CASSPPTSGRPEQYF
TRBV27,CASSARARGEQYF
TRBV6-1,CASQRGPGTDTQYF
TRBV5-4,CASSLGAGATNEKLFF
TRBV28,CASSLLTGGTDTQYF
TRBV6-5,CASRRQASSGNTIYF
TRBV7-8,CASSLTDNQPQHF
TRBV10-2,CATSSGTSKYREQYF
TRBV6-6,CASITPGDSYTIYF
TRBV27,CASSLSGVETQYF
TRBV5-1,CASSGPGSEAFF
TRBV19,CASSMRARGASTDTQYF
TRBV19,CASSPRDRGENQPQHF
TRBV5-8,CASSLLGRAATDTQYF